These 29 T cell receptor beta chains were all obtained from the same sample, sequenced in a study of T-cell reconstitution after alpha-beta-depleted transplantation in children. Preparing the TCRbeta library involved the use of unique molecular identifiers. Each CDR3 protein is one row after TCRdb ran MiXCR on the PCR reads. In the table there are about 370,000 distinct CDR3 sequences, 20% of which are singletons. The material sequenced was PBMCs from the stem cell graft donor, taken from the stem cell graft. The source is a human donor who donated a stem cell graft to a child with acute myeloid leukemia.

This chain uses TRBV20-1 with TRBJ2-7; 9 nucleotides agree with TRBD1. Trimming took 6 bases from V and 0 from J; bases not matched to a gene: 6. This CDR3 is built from 14 residues. Germline V gives CDR1 DFQATT, CDR2 SNEGSKA (reference sequence). DNA of the CDR3: TGCAGTGCCGATGGACAGGGGCACTCCTACGAGCAGTACTTC. Its protein product is CSADGQGHSYEQYF.

As to this clonotype: Compared with germline, one end of the junction differs, possibly owing to a read error. This chain links TRBV12-3 or TRBV12-4 with TRBJ2-6; TRBD1 is a possible D gene (6 bases). CDR3 size: 17 residues. In DNA form, the CDR3 reads TGTGCCAGCACCCCAGGGGTCTACTTCTCTGGGGCCTACGTCCTGACTTTC. Translated: CASTPGVYFSGAYVLTF.

The chain carries TRBV20-1 and TRBJ2-1, with 9 bases identical to TRBD1. Per germline, CDR1 DFQATT and CDR2 SNEGSKA (reference sequence). V lost 3 bases to trimming and J lost 9 bases; unmatched junction nucleotides: 15. CDR3 length: 16 residues. DNA for the CDR3: TGCAGTGCTAGGCTACCCGGGACAGGGCGGGGTGGTGAGCAGTTCTTC. Protein: CSARLPGTGRGGEQFF.

J is TRBJ2-7 and V is TRBV28; perhaps TRBD1 as D (6 bases). The V and J ends lost 4 bases and 6 bases respectively, with 16 bases between them. The CDR3 totals 14 residues. Per germline, CDR1 MDHEN and CDR2 SYDVKM. The chain's CDR3 is CASSSRGRSPEQYF. The CDR3, as DNA: TGTGCCAGCAGTTCCAGGGGCCGTTCCCCCGAGCAGTACTTC.

The sample holds many counts of this clonotype. The chain has TRBV28 and TRBJ2-7, with 8 bases lining up with TRBD1. Germline V gene lookup returns CDR1 MDHEN and CDR2 SYDVKM. After removal of 7 bases from V and 4 bases from J, the junction contained 9 bases not matched to a gene. The CDR3 runs 14 residues. The CDR3, as DNA: TGTGCCAGCACCCCGGGGACAGGTGGTTACGAGCAGTACTTC. This encodes CASTPGTGGYEQYF. Drawing the rest from reference TRBV28 and TRBJ2-7, the complete variable domain is DVKVTQSSRYLVKRTGEKVFLECVQDMDHENMFWYRQDPGLGLRLIYFSYDVKMKEKGDIPEGYSVSREKKERFSLILESASTNQTSMYLCASTPGTGGYEQYFGPGTRLTVT.

There are a few counts of this clonotype. V usage is TRBV4-1 and J usage is TRBJ2-6; 7 bases match TRBD2. Germline trimming cut 0 bases from V and 0 bases from J; bases unmatched to any gene: 5. There are 18 residues in the CDR3. Germline loops: CDR1 MGHRA, CDR2 YSYEKL. The DNA of the CDR3 is TGCGCCAGCAGCCAAGAGATAGCGGGTAGCTCTGGGGCCAACGTCCTGACTTTC. It specifies CASSQEIAGSSGANVLTF.

This clonotype was recorded a few times. The chain is built from TRBV4-1 and TRBJ2-1; TRBD2 matches at 11 bases. The CDR3 spans 19 residues. Germline V gives CDR1 MGHRA, CDR2 YSYEKL. J gave up 2 bases and V 0 bases, and 9 bases lay outside the gene matches. In nucleotides, the CDR3 is TGCGCCAGCAGCCAAGATCCCCTTAGCGGGAGGGCCACCTACAATGAGCAGTTCTTC. This translates into CASSQDPLSGRATYNEQFF.

This clonotype came up many times. This sequence joins TRBV20-1 and TRBJ2-7, with TRBD2 matching over 8 bases. Looked up from germline, CDR1 is DFQATT and CDR2 is SNEGSKA (reference sequence). Trimming at V came to 3 bases and at J to 3 bases, leaving 7 bases not matched to a gene. CDR3 length equals 14 residues. The CDR3 nucleotides read TGCAGTGCTAGTTCCAGCGGGAGAGTCTACGAGCAGTACTTC. Residues: CSASSSGRVYEQYF.

The V and J genes are TRBV5-1 and TRBJ2-5; 11 bases line up with TRBD2. Germline V gene data show CDR1 as SGHRS and CDR2 as YFSETQ. The CDR3 has 15 amino acids. The ends lost 3 bases at V and 2 bases at J; junction bases unmatched: 3. The CDR3 nucleotides are TGCGCCAGCAGCTATAGCGGGGGGGAACAAGAGACCCAGTACTTC. Translating it yields CASSYSGGEQETQYF.

In this sample, this clonotype turned up many times. The chain couples TRBV12-3 or TRBV12-4 to TRBJ2-7, with D perhaps being TRBD1 or TRBD2 (5 bases each). This CDR3 comprises 11 residues. Trimming took 6 bases from V and 7 from J, leaving 10 bases between them. The CDR3 DNA sequence: TGTGCCAGCAGGCTAGCAGGGGAGCAGTACTTC. Its translation is CASRLAGEQYF.

Ten or more counts support this clonotype. The chain's CDR3 is CSVEPRGDTSTDTQYF. In nucleotides, the CDR3 is TGCAGCGTTGAACCTCGGGGGGACACTAGCACAGATACGCAGTATTTT. This chain links TRBV29-1 with TRBJ2-3, with TRBD2 as a possible D gene (7 bases). From germline, CDR1 is SQVTM and CDR2 ANQGSEA. This CDR3 contains 16 residues. Trimming shortened V by 2 bases and J by 0 bases, and 15 bases separated the two germline ends.

The table lists this clonotype with a few counts. This sequence joins TRBV20-1 and TRBJ2-1, with 7 positions matching TRBD2. After removal of 6 bases from V and 3 bases from J, the junction contained 11 bases not matched to a gene. Germline CDR1 DFQATT, CDR2 SNEGSKA (reference sequence). This CDR3 region has 15 residues. The CDR3 spells CSAIPPRGSYNEQFF. CDR3 coding DNA: TGCAGTGCCATCCCTCCCCGCGGGAGCTACAATGAGCAGTTCTTC.

Ten or more counts support this clonotype. This rearrangement joins TRBV20-1 to TRBJ2-7, with 10 nucleotides matching TRBD2. Trimming removed 6 bases from V and 6 bases from J; junction bases left unmatched: 5. The germline gives CDR1 DFQATT, CDR2 SNEGSKA (reference sequence). The CDR3 is made up of 12 amino acids. In DNA form, the CDR3 reads TGCAGTGCCCAAGGACTAGCGGCCGAGCAGTACTTC. Its protein is CSAQGLAAEQYF.

This clonotype was recorded at least ten times. V gene TRBV20-1 combines with J gene TRBJ2-1; 14 bases align to TRBD2. Germline CDR1 reads DFQATT; CDR2 reads SNEGSKA (reference sequence). The CDR3 contains 17 residues. V was clipped by 5 bases and J by 2 bases; unmatched bases: 8. For the CDR3, the DNA is TGCAGTGCTCAGACTAGCGGGAGGGCCGGTCCCTACAATGAGCAGTTCTTC. This gives the protein CSAQTSGRAGPYNEQFF.

This clonotype was observed a handful of times. The rearrangement joins TRBV5-6 to TRBJ2-3, with 13 bases aligning to TRBD2. V was clipped by 4 bases and J by 4 bases; unmatched bases: 9. The CDR3 runs 17 residues. CDR1 SGHDT and CDR2 YYEEEE come from the germline V gene. The CDR3 reads CASSLGLAGASADTQYF. The CDR3 DNA sequence: TGTGCCAGCAGCCTCGGACTAGCGGGAGCGTCAGCAGATACGCAGTATTTT.

This sequence joins TRBV4-1 and TRBJ2-7; maybe TRBD2 (6 bases). Germline assignment: CDR1 MGHRA and CDR2 YSYEKL. The V and J ends lost 5 bases and 3 bases respectively, with 14 bases between them. The CDR3 loop spans 14 amino acids. Here the CDR3 DNA reads TGCGCCAGCAGCGTCCGTGGTAGCGGCTACGAGCAGTACTTC. This gives the protein CASSVRGSGYEQYF.

This clonotype was counted only a few times. The chain uses TRBV15 and TRBJ1-1; weak D call: TRBD1 (5 bases). V was cut by 5 bases and J by 0 bases, with 10 bases left in between. The CDR3 consists of 14 residues. CDR1 is LNHNV, CDR2 YYDKDF, per germline (reference sequence). As DNA, the CDR3 is TGTGCCACCAGCCTAAAACAGGTGAACACTGAAGCTTTCTTT. It specifies CATSLKQVNTEAFF.

The V gene is TRBV7-3, the J gene TRBJ2-7, with TRBD2 identical over 9 bases. With 5 bases clipped from V and 3 bases from J, the junction kept 8 bases outside the gene matches. The length of the CDR3 is 15 residues. The V gene's germline CDR1 is SGHTA and CDR2 FQGTGA. The CDR3 DNA sequence: TGTGCCAGCAGCAACTTAGCGGGAGAGGTCTACGAGCAGTACTTC. Protein: CASSNLAGEVYEQYF.

J is TRBJ2-7 and V is TRBV9; a weak D match, TRBD1 (6 bases). CDR1 is SGDLS and CDR2 is YYNGEE in the germline V gene. Deletions cut 3 bases from V and 0 bases from J, with 10 bases between. This CDR3 comprises 14 residues. CDR3 amino acids: CASSGEGVSYEQYF. The CDR3 DNA reads TGTGCCAGCAGCGGAGAGGGGGTCTCCTACGAGCAGTACTTC.

This chain joins TRBV28 and TRBJ1-6; no firm D call. V lost 4 bases, J lost 9 bases, and 10 bases lay in between. The CDR3 has 13 residues. Germline loops: CDR1 MDHEN, CDR2 SYDVKM. CDR3 residues: CASSSRQTSPLHF. DNA for the CDR3: TGTGCCAGCAGTTCCCGACAAACTTCACCCCTCCACTTT.

This clonotype was counted a single time. The V and J genes are TRBV7-2 and TRBJ2-5, with D possibly matching TRBD2 (6 bases). V lost 4 bases and J lost 1, with 13 bases in between. Germline V gene sequence: CDR1 SGHTA, CDR2 FQGNSA. The CDR3 consists of 15 residues. The CDR3 loop is CASSSGGEGQETQYF. The CDR3, as DNA: TGTGCCAGCAGCTCCGGGGGTGAGGGCCAAGAGACCCAGTACTTC.

This clonotype has a handful of counts. The chain is built from TRBV10-1 and TRBJ2-6; TRBD2 aligns across 9 bases. V shed 4 bases, J shed 4 bases, and the junction held 5 bases outside the gene matches. The germline CDR1 and CDR2 sequences are WNHNN and SYGVQD (reference sequence). This CDR3 spans 16 amino acids. CDR3 sequence reads: CASSGGLATGANVLTF. CDR3 DNA: TGCGCCAGCAGTGGGGGACTAGCTACCGGGGCCAACGTCCTGACTTTC.

The CDR3 coding sequence is TGTGCCAGCAGTTCACTACTAGCGGGAGTGGGCGAGCAGTACTTC. Amino acids: CASSSLLAGVGEQYF. The chain uses TRBV28 and TRBJ2-7; 11 bases are shared with TRBD2. CDR3 length: 15 amino acids. Per germline, CDR1 MDHEN and CDR2 SYDVKM. The V segment lost 4 bases and the J segment 6 bases; nucleotides outside the gene matches: 8.

This clonotype was counted only a few times. The chain recombines TRBV20-1 with TRBJ2-7; D gene ambiguous. Germline values: CDR1 DFQATT, CDR2 SNEGSKA (reference sequence). The CDR3 is made up of 13 amino acids. The V and J ends lost 3 bases and 0 bases respectively, with 9 bases between them. The CDR3 protein is CSARKGSSYEQYF. In DNA, the CDR3 is TGCAGTGCTAGGAAGGGATCCTCCTACGAGCAGTACTTC.

This clonotype was counted ten times or more. The CDR3 loop reads CASSDWASGRQDEQFF. CDR3 sequence (DNA): TGTGCCAGCAGTGATTGGGCTAGCGGGAGACAGGATGAGCAGTTCTTC. The chain has TRBV2 and TRBJ2-1; 10 bases fit TRBD2. The CDR3 consists of 16 residues. Germline CDR1 is SNHLY and CDR2 is FYNNEI. V lost 3 bases, J lost 8 bases, and 10 bases stayed unmatched.

This clonotype occurred a few times. The DNA of the CDR3 is TGTGCCACCAGTGATGCGATAGAGGATACGCAGTATTTT. Translating it yields CATSDAIEDTQYF. The chain is built from TRBV24-1 and TRBJ2-3, with D unresolved. The CDR3 extends over 13 amino acids. Trimming left V 3 bases short and J 6 bases short, with 9 bases between. The germline CDR1 and CDR2 sequences are KGHDR and SFDVKD.

The chain employs TRBV12-3 or TRBV12-4 and TRBJ1-3; TRBD1 is a possible D gene (6 bases). Deletions cut 6 bases from V and 0 bases from J, with 15 bases between. The CDR3 is 16 amino acids. CDR3 DNA: TGTGCCAGCAGACCCGGGGGGCTACCCTCTGGAAACACCATATATTTT. Amino acid sequence: CASRPGGLPSGNTIYF.

This clonotype showed up many times. In nucleotides, the CDR3 is TGCGCCAGCAGCTCCGGACAGACCACGTATAATTCACCCCTCCACTTT. Its protein product is CASSSGQTTYNSPLHF. The V gene is TRBV5-1, the J gene TRBJ1-6; a possible D gene is TRBD1 (6 bases). Germline values: CDR1 SGHRS, CDR2 YFSETQ. Trimming pared 3 bases from V and 4 bases from J, leaving 14 bases between. The CDR3 loop spans 16 amino acids.

This clonotype was counted ten times or more. This chain joins TRBV25-1 and TRBJ2-1; D call uncertain. V lost 2 bases, J lost 8 bases, and 10 bases lay in between. Germline CDR1 and CDR2: MGHDK and SYGVNS. This CDR3 comprises 13 residues. As DNA, the CDR3 is TGTGCCAGCAGTGAAGTCGTAGCCTATGAGCAGTTCTTC. Translation: CASSEVVAYEQFF.